The 20 T cell receptor beta chains below all came from one sample that was sequenced in a study of T cell responses to AZD1222 COVID-19 vaccine (dated by TCRdb to about 2021). This specimen's time point label, per the study, means: baseline before first vaccination. Library preparation was by the immunoSEQ multiplex PCR assay. Drawn from immuneACCESS, this table holds only the in-frame rearrangements with V and J called that TCRdb kept. Clones are partly lost; checked studies trace under half to an unresolved V gene and leave the rest unexplained. In all, the sample holds about 68,000 clones, and about 90% of those were seen once. The ten largest clones represent roughly 8% of the sample. Sequenced material: peripheral blood, taken on day 0 of AZD1222 vaccination. The receptors stem from an adult in good health.

The gene calls are TRBV6-5 and TRBJ1-1; TRBD1 agrees at 8 bases. In germline, CDR1 is MNHEY, CDR2 SVGAGI. The CDR3 sequence is 15 residues long. Trimming at V came to 3 bases and at J to 3 bases, leaving 6 bases not matched to a gene. The DNA of the CDR3 is TGTGCCAGCAGTTATGACAGGGGTATGGACACTGAAGCTTTCTTT. Translating it yields CASSYDRGMDTEAFF.

V is TRBV2 and J is TRBJ1-4; tentative D call: TRBD1 (5 bases). The CDR3 has 15 amino acids. The germline gives CDR1 SNHLY, CDR2 FYNNEI. Trimming took 2 bases from V and 4 from J, leaving 11 bases between them. CDR3 protein: CASSERGQVNEKLFF. DNA for the CDR3: TGTGCCAGCAGTGAAAGGGGTCAGGTTAATGAAAAACTGTTTTTT.

The chain combines TRBV27 with TRBJ1-3; 7 bases align to TRBD1. The germline V gene encodes CDR1 MNHEY and CDR2 SMNVEV (reference sequence). The CDR3 covers 15 residues. V shed 6 bases and J 4 bases; nucleotides not matched to a gene: 9. The CDR3 coding sequence is TGTGCCAGCAGATCTACAGGGGAGTCAGGAAACACCATATATTTT. Protein product: CASRSTGESGNTIYF.

This clone was seen a single time. This chain connects TRBV18 to TRBJ2-5, with D perhaps matching TRBD1 (5 bases). V was cut by 4 bases and J by 2 bases, with 11 bases left in between. The CDR3 runs to 14 residues. The germline V gene encodes CDR1 KGHSH and CDR2 LQKENI. Here the CDR3 reads CASSRSTAQETQYF. CDR3 DNA sequence: TGTGCCAGCTCACGTTCGACAGCTCAAGAGACCCAGTACTTC. The full variable domain, its missing parts supplied by reference TRBV18 and TRBJ2-5, is NAGVMQNPRHLVRRRGQEARLRCSPMKGHSHVYWYRQLPEEGLKFMVYLQKENIIDESGMPKERFSAEFPKEGPSILRIQQVVRGDSAAYFCASSRSTAQETQYFGPGTRLLVL.

The chain employs TRBV4-2 and TRBJ2-7; 9 nucleotides match TRBD1. V shed 3 bases and J 6 bases; nucleotides not matched to a gene: 15. The CDR3 has 17 amino acids. CDR1 is LGHNA, CDR2 YNFKEQ, per germline. As DNA, the CDR3 is TGTGCCAGCAGCCACATTAAAAGCGGGACAGGGTTAAGCGAGCAGTACTTC. This gives the protein CASSHIKSGTGLSEQYF.

The J gene is TRBJ1-2, the V gene TRBV27, with TRBD1 as a possible D gene (5 bases). The CDR3 totals 16 residues. V gave up 0 bases and J gave up 6 bases, with 17 bases separating them. Germline CDR1 reads MNHEY; CDR2 reads SMNVEV (reference sequence). The CDR3 here is CASSLSFPGPRDGYTF. The CDR3 DNA follows: TGTGCCAGCAGTTTATCATTCCCGGGACCCAGAGATGGCTACACCTTC.

This clone was observed once. The chain joins TRBV15 to TRBJ2-7; TRBD2 aligns across 8 bases. CDR3 size: 16 residues. Germline CDR1 LNHNV, CDR2 YYDKDF (reference sequence). The V gene end was trimmed by 5 bases and the J gene end by 6 bases; junction bases not matched to a gene: 15. The CDR3: CATSAHLSGSPGEQYF. DNA for the CDR3: TGTGCCACCAGCGCCCACCTAAGCGGGAGTCCAGGCGAGCAGTACTTC.

The chain has TRBV28 and TRBJ2-5, with 10 bases identical to TRBD2. CDR1 and CDR2 (germline): MDHEN, SYDVKM. This CDR3 region has 15 residues. Unmatched junction bases numbered 4, after V lost 2 bases and J lost 4 bases. The CDR3 reads CASSLELAGVETQYF. The CDR3 coding sequence is TGTGCCAGCAGTTTAGAGCTAGCGGGAGTAGAGACCCAGTACTTC.

The genes are TRBV18 and TRBJ2-4; D may correspond to TRBD1 or TRBD2 (5 bases each). V lost 3 bases and J lost 8, with 11 bases in between. CDR3 size: 13 residues. CDR1 is KGHSH, CDR2 LQKENI, per germline. CDR3 region: CASSPAGTDIQYF. CDR3 nucleotide sequence: TGTGCCAGCTCACCCGCCGGGACGGACATTCAGTACTTC. The entire variable domain, with the rest obtained from reference TRBV18 and TRBJ2-4, is as follows: NAGVMQNPRHLVRRRGQEARLRCSPMKGHSHVYWYRQLPEEGLKFMVYLQKENIIDESGMPKERFSAEFPKEGPSILRIQQVVRGDSAAYFCASSPAGTDIQYFGAGTRLSVL.

The chain carries TRBV20-1 and TRBJ1-4; maybe TRBD1 (5 bases). The germline V and J ends were trimmed by 3 bases and 7 bases, with 15 bases remaining between them. The germline CDR1 and CDR2 sequences are DFQATT and SNEGSKA (reference sequence). The length of the CDR3 is 14 residues. CDR3: CSASSRSGGEKLFF. The CDR3 coding sequence is TGCAGTGCTAGTTCAAGATCGGGGGGTGAAAAACTGTTTTTT.

CDR3 DNA sequence: TGCAGCGTTGGCGACCCGACAGCAACTAATGAAAAACTGTTTTTT. This codes for CSVGDPTATNEKLFF. The chain couples TRBV29-1 to TRBJ1-4; tentative D call: TRBD1 (5 bases). Germline CDR1 is SQVTM and CDR2 is ANQGSEA. Deletions cut 4 bases from V and 0 bases from J, with 12 bases between. This CDR3 is 15 amino acids long.

This clone was observed once. V gene TRBV9 combines with J gene TRBJ1-6, with D uncertain. This CDR3 contains 20 residues. V was clipped by 3 bases and J by 0 bases, with 22 bases between them. In germline, CDR1 is SGDLS, CDR2 YYNGEE. CDR3 amino acids: CASSGGLPPQLSSYNSPLHF. The CDR3 nucleotides are TGTGCCAGCAGCGGAGGGCTTCCTCCTCAACTGAGCTCCTATAATTCACCCCTCCACTTT.

The rearrangement links TRBV18 to TRBJ2-1; 7 nucleotides agree with TRBD2. V lost 3 bases to trimming and J lost 1 base; unmatched junction nucleotides: 12. Germline values: CDR1 KGHSH, CDR2 LQKENI. The CDR3 consists of 18 residues. The chain's CDR3 is CASSPLPPSGVSYNEQFF. The CDR3 bases are TGTGCCAGCTCACCTCTTCCTCCAAGCGGGGTATCCTACAATGAGCAGTTCTTC.

The chain combines TRBV19 with TRBJ1-1; no clear D. The CDR3 has 11 amino acids. CDR1 LNHDA and CDR2 SQIVND come from the germline V gene (reference sequence). Trimming cost V 7 bases and J 4 bases, with 7 bases left between them. The CDR3 loop reads CASKYGTEAFF. CDR3 coding DNA: TGTGCCAGTAAATACGGCACTGAAGCTTTCTTT.

The chain links TRBV12-3 or TRBV12-4 to TRBJ2-7; D possibly uses TRBD1 or TRBD2 (6 bases each). The CDR3 extends over 13 amino acids. V lost 6 bases to trimming and J lost 5 bases, with 14 bases between them. The CDR3 sequence: CASRRGAIDEQYF. The CDR3 DNA is TGTGCCAGCAGAAGGGGGGCCATCGACGAGCAGTACTTC.

The chain recombines TRBV19 with TRBJ2-1, with 13 bases matching TRBD2. The CDR3 has 17 amino acids. The junction had 4 bases not matched to a gene; V was cut back by 5 bases and J by 0 bases. Germline V gene lookup returns CDR1 LNHDA and CDR2 SQIVND (reference sequence). The CDR3 bases are TGTGCCAGTAGTCGACGGACTAGCGGGAGCTCCTACAATGAGCAGTTCTTC. It specifies CASSRRTSGSSYNEQFF.

The chain has TRBV15 and TRBJ1-1; D uncertain. In germline, CDR1 is LNHNV, CDR2 YYDKDF (reference sequence). V was trimmed by 1 base and J by 0 bases, leaving 9 bases between them. This CDR3 region has 15 residues. This CDR3 is CATSRGGRVNTEAFF. DNA for the CDR3: TGTGCCACCAGCAGAGGGGGTAGGGTGAACACTGAAGCTTTCTTT.

The chain has TRBV11-2 and TRBJ2-7, with 9 bases identical to TRBD1. Per the germline V gene, CDR1 is SGHAT and CDR2 is FQNNGV. CDR3 length equals 17 residues. Unmatched junction bases numbered 11, after V lost 5 bases and J lost 0 bases. The CDR3 DNA is TGTGCCAGCAGCCCAATCAACCGGGACAGGGCCTCCTACGAGCAGTACTTC. Translated, it gives CASSPINRDRASYEQYF.

The chain couples TRBV24-1 to TRBJ2-2; no clear D gene. The germline V gene has CDR1 KGHDR and CDR2 SFDVKD. The length of the CDR3 is 13 residues. V shed 9 bases and J shed 1 base, with 8 bases lying between them. Written as DNA, the CDR3 is TGTGCCACCGGCGACGGGAACACCGGGGAGCTGTTTTTT. Its protein product is CATGDGNTGELFF.

J is TRBJ2-1 and V is TRBV7-9; D unresolved. CDR1 is SEHNR and CDR2 is FQNEAQ in the germline V gene (reference sequence). Between the trimmed V and J ends, which lost 7 bases and 0 bases, there was a span of 10 bases. CDR3 length equals 14 residues. The CDR3 bases are TGTGCCAGCACTCCGGAGCTCTCCTACAATGAGCAGTTCTTC. As protein: CASTPELSYNEQFF.